Sequencing of this T cell receptor (beta chain) was carried out in a study of PD-L1 blockade in urothelial cancer. Study at large: Blood-derived samples held a median around 140,000 T cells.

Every PCR got spiked synthetic TCR analog templates. Assay used: immunoSEQ multiplex PCR; TCRdb lists only in-frame clones, some missing. Of about 43,000 clones in the sample, approximately 83% were seen once. Per the germline V gene, CDR1 is SGHAT and CDR2 is FQNNGV. The V and J ends lost 5 bases and 10 bases, in that order; junction bases with no gene match: 16. The length of the CDR3 is 16 residues. Time point meaning: peripheral blood 6 weeks after treatment start. The sequence was collected from a man between 60 and 70 years old with urothelial cancer. The specimen comprised PBMCs, sampled around atezolizumab (anti-PD-L1) treatment. V is TRBV11-2 and J is TRBJ2-1, with 8 bases identical to TRBD2. This CDR3 is CASSQTRRGALGEQFF. CDR3 nucleotides: TGTGCCAGCAGCCAAACACGGCGGGGGGCCCTCGGGGAGCAGTTCTTC.